This T cell receptor (beta chain) was recovered during a study of blood T cell repertoires in COVID-19. The length of the CDR3 is 12 residues. Germline CDR1 reads MNHEY; CDR2 reads SVGAGI. V was shortened by 5 bases and J by 3 bases, with 7 bases between the two germline ends. This table comes from immunoSEQ multiplex PCR, and its TCRdb copy is limited to in-frame clones, with some not included. Of nearly 250,000 clones listed, 65% to 90% were seen once; the top ten hold approximately 8.2%. This clone was counted between two and nine times. The specimen sequenced was PBMCs or T cells enriched from blood (not recorded which). The J gene is TRBJ1-1, the V gene TRBV6-5; D is uncertain. This receptor was obtained from a woman aged 50 to 60 with acute COVID-19. CDR3 sequence (DNA): TGTGCCAGCAGTAAACGGGACACTGAAGCTTTCTTT. Amino acids: CASSKRDTEAFF.